Listed below are T cell receptor beta chains from one sample, sequenced in a study of blood T cell repertoires in COVID-19. Clones were sequenced by immunoSEQ multiplex PCR, and TCRdb holds only the in-frame ones, with some missing. The data hold roughly 300,000 clones, with around nine tenths observed a single time. Sequenced material: PBMCs or T cells enriched from blood (not recorded which). The receptors come from a woman in her 30s who had recovered from COVID-19. Each CDR3 is given with its conserved first and last residue.

>16|TRBV30|TRBJ2-1
CAWGLLAGLALNEQFF
>15|TRBV19|TRBJ1-2
CASSIDRDPFYGYTF
>17|TRBV7-9|TRBJ1-1
CASSLIGSHLRDTEAFF
>14|TRBV27|TRBJ1-5
CASSFMTDRTTQHF
>19|TRBV10-1|TRBJ2-3
CASSEFGFTSGGYTDTQYF
>13|TRBV5-4|TRBJ1-1
CASSLTKDREAFF
>14|TRBV27|TRBJ2-7
CASGLIGGSNEQYF
>15|TRBV7-6|TRBJ2-7
CASSPSRVLSYEQYF
>12|TRBV30|TRBJ1-1
CAWSRARAEAFF
>15|TRBV4-1|TRBJ1-1
CASSQTTGVDTEAFF
>10|TRBV19|TRBJ1-5
CASNEQPQHF
>13|TRBV6-7|TRBJ2-6
CASTPSGANVLTF
>14|TRBV14|TRBJ2-2
CASSQVGPAGELFF
>13|TRBV6-2/TRBV6-3|TRBJ2-2
CASSSGDTGELFF